Below are 4 T cell receptor beta chains sequenced from a single sample in a study of blood T cell repertoires in COVID-19. The protocol was immunoSEQ multiplex PCR, while the TCRdb copy is restricted to in-frame clones and leaves out a portion. The sample carries about 120,000 clones, more than 75% recorded once. Sequences were obtained from peripheral blood. The receptors come from a woman aged 70 to 79 with acute or convalescent COVID-19.

The chain couples TRBV3-1 (or the pseudogene TRBV3-2) to TRBJ2-3, with 12 nucleotides matching TRBD2. Unmatched junction bases numbered 3, after V lost 0 bases and J lost 5 bases. Germline loops: CDR1 LGHDT, CDR2 YNNKEL (reference sequence). The CDR3 has 16 amino acids. In DNA, the CDR3 is TGTGCCAGCAGCCAAGAGCTAGCGGGGGGGCTAGATACGCAGTATTTT. This sequence encodes CASSQELAGGLDTQYF.

Notes on this clone: Other DNA sequences in the same sample also yield this CDR3. The chain carries TRBV30 and TRBJ2-3, with D possibly being TRBD2 (6 bases). CDR3 size: 14 residues. Trimming removed 0 bases at V and 0 bases at J, with 7 bases between. Germline loops: CDR1 GTSNPN, CDR2 SVGIG (reference sequence). The CDR3 DNA sequence: TGTGCCTGGAGTGTGGGGGGAAGCACAGATACGCAGTATTTT. Translated: CAWSVGGSTDTQYF.

The chain employs TRBV2 and TRBJ2-1, with D hard to call. V dropped 1 base and J dropped 15 bases, with 16 bases sitting between them. The germline gives CDR1 SNHLY, CDR2 FYNNEI. The CDR3 extends over 13 amino acids. CDR3 nucleotides: TGTGCCAGCAGTGAAGACAACCTGCGGTTGGGGTTCTTC. This sequence encodes CASSEDNLRLGFF.

This chain joins TRBV27 and TRBJ2-3; 8 bases agree with TRBD2. This CDR3 spans 16 amino acids. The V and J ends lost 6 bases and 1 base, in that order; junction bases with no gene match: 9. CDR1 and CDR2 (germline): MNHEY, SMNVEV (reference sequence). For the CDR3, the DNA is TGTGCCAGCAGCCCTTCGGGAGGGGCTGGCACAGATACGCAGTATTTT. It specifies CASSPSGGAGTDTQYF.